This T cell receptor (beta chain) was obtained from a study of blood T cell repertoires in COVID-19. Across the study: Researchers got acute and convalescent COVID-19 samples from the United States, Italy and Spain.

V was clipped by 4 bases and J by 4 bases, with 17 bases between them. This CDR3 spans 15 amino acids. Germline loops: CDR1 SGHAT, CDR2 FQNNGV. Produced via immunoSEQ multiplex PCR; TCRdb's table is partial and in-frame only. The top ten clones hold 2.5% to 3.5% of a sample with about 250,000 clones, 80% to 90% of them seen once. Input material: PBMCs or T cells enriched from blood (not recorded which). The TCR originated in a woman aged 40 to 55 who had been exposed to COVID-19. The rearrangement uses TRBV11-2 and TRBJ2-7; the D gene is possibly TRBD1 (5 bases). CDR3 sequence (DNA): TGTGCCAGCAGCTGGAGTCAGGGATTCGGTTACGAGCAGTACTTC. This translates into CASSWSQGFGYEQYF.